This T cell receptor (beta chain) emerged from a study of OX40 agonist ivuxolimab in advanced cancers. Study-level points and caveats: On average, CD8+ T cells had more expanded clones than CD4+.

Details on this clone: Antigen specificity is unknown.

CDR3 length: 13 amino acids. Germline CDR1 is SGHAT and CDR2 is FQDESV (reference sequence). V lost 1 base and J 7 bases, leaving 8 bases between the germline ends. This table comes from immunoSEQ multiplex PCR, and its TCRdb copy is limited to in-frame clones, with some not included. The table has fewer than 80,000 clones, approximately 80% seen once; the top ten hold 5% to 7%. This specimen consisted of CD4+ or CD8+ T cells sorted from blood, obtained in a trial of the OX40 agonist ivuxolimab. The receptor's source is an adult with an advanced solid tumor such as melanoma, head and neck, liver or kidney cancer. This rearrangement joins TRBV11-1 to TRBJ1-5; D is perhaps TRBD1 (5 bases). The CDR3 region is CASSLGGGQPQHF. The CDR3 nucleotides are TGTGCCAGCAGCTTAGGCGGGGGACAGCCCCAGCATTTT.